Below are 32 T cell receptor beta chains sequenced from a single sample in a study of cytomegalovirus exposure and HLA in healthy donors. A multiplex PCR was run with 60 Vbeta primers and 13 Jbeta primers. The repertoire was sequenced with immunoSEQ multiplex PCR; TCRdb's copy has only in-frame clones and lacks some. The sample holds some 180,000 clones, about 80% seen once. Sequenced: PBMCs. Receptor source: a woman aged 30 to 39 in good health and CMV-seronegative.

The chain recombines TRBV11-2 with TRBJ1-4; D unclear. This CDR3 region has 16 residues. Germline CDR1 reads SGHAT; CDR2 reads FQNNGV. Trimming took 1 base from V and 0 from J, leaving 9 bases between them. This CDR3 is CASSLGSRATNEKLFF. In DNA form, the CDR3 reads TGTGCCAGCAGCTTAGGATCCCGAGCAACTAATGAAAAACTGTTTTTT.

This chain joins TRBV5-6 and TRBJ1-2; D is perhaps TRBD1 (6 bases). Trimming cost V 0 bases and J 6 bases, with 9 bases left between them. The V gene's germline CDR1 is SGHDT and CDR2 YYEEEE. The CDR3 is 13 amino acids. The CDR3 DNA reads TGTGCCAGCAGCTTGGCGTCAGGGGATGGCTACACCTTC. This codes for CASSLASGDGYTF.

The rearrangement uses TRBV7-9 and TRBJ2-7; D is unresolved. This CDR3 is built from 11 residues. CDR1 is SEHNR and CDR2 is FQNEAQ in the germline V gene (reference sequence). Trimming removed 5 bases from V and 2 bases from J, with 4 bases in between. CDR3 in DNA: TGTGCCAGCAGCCAGGCCTACGAGCAGTACTTC. This translates into CASSQAYEQYF. Based on the CDR3 plus reference TRBV7-9 and TRBJ2-7, the full variable domain is DTGVSQNPRHKITKRGQNVTFRCDPISEHNRLYWYRQTLGQGPEFLTYFQNEAQLEKSRLLSDRFSAERPKGSFSTLEIQRTEQGDSAMYLCASSQAYEQYFGPGTRLTVT.

Only one count was recorded for this clone. CDR3 loop: CASTTGHTEQYF. CDR3 nucleotides: TGTGCCAGCACTACGGGTCACACCGAGCAGTACTTC. This chain uses TRBV5-4 with TRBJ2-7; D gene unclear. This CDR3 spans 12 amino acids. V was trimmed by 6 bases and J by 6 bases, leaving 13 bases between them. Germline V CDR1 and CDR2: SGHNT, YYREEE (reference sequence). Supplemented by reference TRBV5-4 and TRBJ2-7, the full variable domain reads ETGVTQSPTHLIKTRGQQVTLRCSSQSGHNTVSWYQQALGQGPQFIFQYYREEENGRGNFPPRFSGLQFPNYSSELNVNALELDDSALYLCASTTGHTEQYFGPGTRLTVT.

The chain has TRBV5-1 and TRBJ1-4; D is unclear. The CDR3 runs 14 residues. The V end lost 0 bases, the J end lost 0 bases, and 3 bases lay between the germline ends. Germline-derived CDR1 and CDR2 are SGHRS and YFSETQ. The CDR3 DNA sequence: TGCGCCAGCAGCTTGGTAGCAACTAATGAAAAACTGTTTTTT. It codes for CASSLVATNEKLFF.

This rearrangement joins TRBV2 to TRBJ1-3, with TRBD1 matching over 8 bases. The CDR3 extends over 17 amino acids. Trimming removed 0 bases from V and 0 bases from J; junction bases left unmatched: 4. Germline V gene lookup returns CDR1 SNHLY and CDR2 FYNNEI. The CDR3 is CASSEAWTGSSGNTIYF. The CDR3 DNA is TGTGCCAGCAGTGAAGCCTGGACAGGGTCCTCTGGAAACACCATATATTTT.

This clone was seen a few times. The chain employs TRBV6-1 and TRBJ1-5, with D possibly TRBD1 on 5 matching bases. The germline V gene has CDR1 MNHNS and CDR2 SASEGT. The CDR3 is made up of 15 amino acids. The V end was cut by 4 bases, the J end by 6 bases, with 16 bases between. The CDR3 spells CASSGSGQGSQPQHF. The CDR3 bases are TGTGCCAGCAGTGGTAGCGGACAAGGCAGTCAGCCCCAGCATTTT.

The chain carries TRBV4-3 and TRBJ2-5, with D hard to call. CDR1 is LGHNA and CDR2 is YSLEER in the germline V gene. V lost 3 bases and J 0 bases, leaving 8 bases between the germline ends. This CDR3 has 14 residues. CDR3 in amino acids: CASSQTQYQETQYF. In nucleotides, the CDR3 is TGCGCCAGCAGCCAGACACAGTACCAAGAGACCCAGTACTTC.

The chain carries TRBV6-5 and TRBJ1-5; 7 bases map to TRBD1. This CDR3 region has 15 residues. With V trimmed by 6 bases and J by 3 bases, 8 bases remained unmatched. Germline V gene data show CDR1 as MNHEY and CDR2 as SVGAGI. CDR3 in amino acids: CASRASGGFNQPQHF. In DNA, the CDR3 is TGTGCCAGCAGAGCATCAGGGGGATTCAATCAGCCCCAGCATTTT.

This clone has just one count. The chain is built from TRBV7-9 and TRBJ1-4, with TRBD1 as a possible D gene (6 bases). This CDR3 spans 14 amino acids. V was clipped by 6 bases and J by 0 bases, with 8 bases between them. Germline lookup yields CDR1 SEHNR and CDR2 FQNEAQ (reference sequence). The CDR3 DNA sequence: TGTGCCAGCAGTGAGGGGGCAACTAATGAAAAACTGTTTTTT. Protein sequence: CASSEGATNEKLFF.

V gene TRBV18 combines with J gene TRBJ2-3; 9 bases agree with TRBD2. The CDR3 consists of 18 residues. Trimming took 6 bases from V and 6 from J; bases not matched to a gene: 19. The germline gives CDR1 KGHSH, CDR2 LQKENI. CDR3 region: CASSLFRLAADLSDTQYF. CDR3 DNA: TGTGCCAGCTCGCTTTTCCGACTAGCGGCGGATTTGAGCGATACGCAGTATTTT.

The rearrangement joins TRBV2 to TRBJ2-3, with TRBD2 as a possible D gene (6 bases). Deletions cut 11 bases from V and 0 bases from J, with 12 bases between. The CDR3 runs 13 residues. Germline CDR1 and CDR2: SNHLY and FYNNEI. DNA for the CDR3: TGTGCCGGATACCGGGGGAGCACAGATACGCAGTATTTT. It translates to CAGYRGSTDTQYF.

The V call is TRBV5-1, the J call TRBJ2-2, with 7 nucleotides matching TRBD1. V lost 0 bases to trimming and J lost 6 bases; unmatched junction nucleotides: 5. CDR1 SGHRS and CDR2 YFSETQ come from the germline V gene. The CDR3 length is 15 residues. The CDR3 region is CASSLVGQVPGELFF. The CDR3 nucleotides are TGCGCCAGCAGCTTGGTCGGACAGGTTCCCGGGGAGCTGTTTTTT.

This chain uses TRBV4-2 with TRBJ2-2, with 8 bases fitting TRBD2. The germline V gene encodes CDR1 LGHNA and CDR2 YNFKEQ. V gave up 0 bases and J gave up 1 base; unmatched junction bases: 7. The CDR3 extends over 18 amino acids. CDR3 in amino acids: CASSQDISGALNTGELFF. The DNA for the CDR3 is TGTGCCAGCAGCCAAGATATTAGCGGGGCTCTGAACACCGGGGAGCTGTTTTTT.

Comments on this clone: The sample has other DNA sequences that encode this CDR3 too. The genes are TRBV6-5 and TRBJ1-1, with D hard to call. Germline CDR1 reads MNHEY; CDR2 reads SVGAGI. The CDR3 is 16 residues long. The V end was cut by 0 bases, the J end by 1 base, with 12 bases between. The CDR3 nucleotides are TGTGCCAGCAGTTACTCGAGATTCGGTGAGAACACTGAAGCTTTCTTT. Translation: CASSYSRFGENTEAFF.

The chain uses TRBV6-6 and TRBJ2-5; 10 bases map to TRBD2. The CDR3 is 14 amino acids. The junction had 5 bases not matched to a gene; V was cut back by 7 bases and J by 3 bases. From germline, CDR1 is MNHNY and CDR2 SVGAGI (reference sequence). CDR3 sequence: CASNERGGKETQYF. The CDR3 DNA sequence: TGTGCCAGCAATGAGCGGGGGGGGAAAGAGACCCAGTACTTC.

The chain has TRBV6-6 and TRBJ1-6, with 9 bases fitting TRBD1. Germline CDR1 reads MNHNY; CDR2 reads SVGAGI (reference sequence). The CDR3 spans 13 residues. Trimming cost V 6 bases and J 10 bases; bases outside gene matches: 4. The CDR3 DNA reads TGTGCCAGCAGGCGGGACAGGGTGTCACCCCTCCACTTT. Translating it yields CASRRDRVSPLHF.

This chain connects TRBV6-6 to TRBJ2-1, with D hard to call. The germline V and J ends were trimmed by 8 bases and 8 bases, with 13 bases remaining between them. CDR1 is MNHNY, CDR2 SVGAGI, per germline (reference sequence). The length of the CDR3 is 12 residues. CDR3 region: CASLSSPDEQFF. The CDR3, as DNA: TGTGCCAGCCTATCTTCCCCGGATGAGCAGTTCTTC.

The chain links TRBV29-1 to TRBJ2-1; D perhaps matches TRBD2 (5 bases). The germline gives CDR1 SQVTM, CDR2 ANQGSEA. The CDR3 sequence is 13 residues long. V was shortened by 7 bases and J by 7 bases, with 17 bases between the two germline ends. Here the CDR3 reads CSGSNRPGNEQFF. The CDR3 DNA reads as TGCAGCGGATCTAACCGTCCGGGGAATGAGCAGTTCTTC.

The chain is built from TRBV10-1 and TRBJ2-3, with no clear D. Germline loops: CDR1 WNHNN, CDR2 SYGVQD (reference sequence). The CDR3 loop spans 14 amino acids. The V end was cut by 2 bases, the J end by 3 bases, with 9 bases between. CDR3 DNA: TGCGCCAGCAGTGAGGGCGGTAGAACAGATACGCAGTATTTT. Its translation: CASSEGGRTDTQYF.

V gene TRBV6-5 combines with J gene TRBJ2-7; 8 bases align to TRBD1. This CDR3 region has 14 residues. V gave up 5 bases and J gave up 1 base; unmatched junction bases: 4. Germline V gene data show CDR1 as MNHEY and CDR2 as SVGAGI. CDR3 loop: CASSGGQASYEQYF. CDR3 nucleotides: TGTGCCAGCAGTGGGGGACAGGCTTCCTACGAGCAGTACTTC.

The rearrangement uses TRBV9 and TRBJ1-2; D may be TRBD1 (6 bases). Deletions cut 0 bases from V and 4 bases from J, with 10 bases between. Germline CDR1 SGDLS, CDR2 YYNGEE. The CDR3 runs to 14 residues. As DNA, the CDR3 is TGTGCCAGCAGCGTAGGGGACACCAGCTATGGCTACACCTTC. Translating gives CASSVGDTSYGYTF.

The rearrangement joins TRBV4-1 to TRBJ2-3; tentative D call: TRBD2 (5 bases). Between the trimmed V and J ends, which lost 8 bases and 2 bases, there was a span of 17 bases. The germline gives CDR1 MGHRA, CDR2 YSYEKL. This CDR3 region has 15 residues. The CDR3 nucleotides read TGCGCCAGCCGAAGATCGGAGGCACTCACAGATACGCAGTATTTT. Encoded protein: CASRRSEALTDTQYF.

V is TRBV7-8 and J is TRBJ2-7, with D hard to call. Trimming stripped 5 bases from V and 5 bases from J, with 13 bases between. This CDR3 comprises 13 residues. Germline lookup yields CDR1 SGHVS and CDR2 FQNEAQ. The CDR3 DNA sequence: TGTGCCAGCAGCCCATTGGTTAGCCACGAGCAGTACTTC. It specifies CASSPLVSHEQYF.

CDR3 nucleotides: TGTGCCAGCAGCGTAGCTGTAAGGGGTCCCGACACTGAAGCTTTCTTT. It codes for CASSVAVRGPDTEAFF. The chain has TRBV9 and TRBJ1-1; maybe TRBD1 (5 bases). Germline V gene sequence: CDR1 SGDLS, CDR2 YYNGEE. The CDR3 has 16 residues. Trimming pared 0 bases from V and 3 bases from J, leaving 15 bases between.

J is TRBJ1-2 and V is TRBV5-1, with D tentatively TRBD1 (6 bases). Trimming removed 1 base from V and 12 bases from J, with 16 bases in between. Germline loops: CDR1 SGHRS, CDR2 YFSETQ. The CDR3 contains 13 residues. CDR3 nucleotide sequence: TGCGCCAGCAGCTTGCGCAAGGGGGGGATCCACACCTTC. It is translated as CASSLRKGGIHTF. Looking up the rest from reference TRBV5-1 and TRBJ1-2 gives the full variable domain: KAGVTQTPRYLIKTRGQQVTLSCSPISGHRSVSWYQQTPGQGLQFLFEYFSETQRNKGNFPGRFSGRQFSNSRSEMNVSTLELGDSALYLCASSLRKGGIHTFGSGTRLTVV.

A note on this clone: Other DNA variants within this sample encode the same CDR3. The rearrangement uses TRBV5-6 and TRBJ1-1; D call uncertain. The CDR3 has 12 amino acids. Germline V gene data show CDR1 as SGHDT and CDR2 as YYEEEE. V lost 8 bases to trimming and J lost 11 bases, with 19 bases between them. The CDR3 DNA is TGTGCCAGTAGCCTCTACGGTGAGGAGGCTTTCTTT. It yields the protein CASSLYGEEAFF.

The chain recombines TRBV7-2 with TRBJ1-1; 10 bases map to TRBD1. Germline values: CDR1 SGHTA, CDR2 FQGNSA. The CDR3 sequence is 13 residues long. Germline trimming cut 5 bases from V and 8 bases from J; bases unmatched to any gene: 5. The chain's CDR3 is CASSRRDRGEAFF. The DNA for the CDR3 is TGTGCCAGCAGCCGCCGGGACAGGGGAGAAGCTTTCTTT.

The chain joins TRBV29-1 to TRBJ2-5; D is possibly TRBD1 (7 bases). The ends were cut back, 4 bases at V and 1 base at J, with 22 bases in the middle. The CDR3 spans 17 residues. The germline V gene has CDR1 SQVTM and CDR2 ANQGSEA. The chain's CDR3 is CSVAGGPETGPQETQYF. DNA of the CDR3: TGCAGCGTTGCCGGGGGCCCCGAGACAGGGCCCCAAGAGACCCAGTACTTC.

This clone was observed once. The chain is built from TRBV4-1 and TRBJ2-7; perhaps TRBD1 as D (6 bases). This CDR3 has 15 amino acids. Trimming pared 1 base from V and 5 bases from J, leaving 15 bases between. Germline CDR1 is MGHRA and CDR2 is YSYEKL. The CDR3 nucleotides read TGCGCCAGCAGCCAAGTATTCTTGGGACACGACGAGCAGTACTTC. Protein: CASSQVFLGHDEQYF.

This chain uses TRBV4-3 with TRBJ2-3; 7 bases fit TRBD1. The CDR3 totals 16 residues. From germline, CDR1 is LGHNA and CDR2 YSLEER. J lost 1 base, V lost 0 bases, and 4 bases had no gene match. The CDR3 loop is CASSQETGAGTDTQYF. The CDR3 nucleotides read TGCGCCAGCAGCCAAGAAACAGGGGCCGGCACAGATACGCAGTATTTT.

The V call is TRBV16, the J call TRBJ1-1; a possible D gene is TRBD1 (5 bases). Germline assignment: CDR1 KGHSY and CDR2 FQNENV. Trimming removed 1 base at V and 2 bases at J, with 14 bases between. The length of the CDR3 is 16 residues. As DNA, the CDR3 is TGTGCCAGCAGCCAATGGGGGGGTACAATTAACACTGAAGCTTTCTTT. Translating it yields CASSQWGGTINTEAFF.